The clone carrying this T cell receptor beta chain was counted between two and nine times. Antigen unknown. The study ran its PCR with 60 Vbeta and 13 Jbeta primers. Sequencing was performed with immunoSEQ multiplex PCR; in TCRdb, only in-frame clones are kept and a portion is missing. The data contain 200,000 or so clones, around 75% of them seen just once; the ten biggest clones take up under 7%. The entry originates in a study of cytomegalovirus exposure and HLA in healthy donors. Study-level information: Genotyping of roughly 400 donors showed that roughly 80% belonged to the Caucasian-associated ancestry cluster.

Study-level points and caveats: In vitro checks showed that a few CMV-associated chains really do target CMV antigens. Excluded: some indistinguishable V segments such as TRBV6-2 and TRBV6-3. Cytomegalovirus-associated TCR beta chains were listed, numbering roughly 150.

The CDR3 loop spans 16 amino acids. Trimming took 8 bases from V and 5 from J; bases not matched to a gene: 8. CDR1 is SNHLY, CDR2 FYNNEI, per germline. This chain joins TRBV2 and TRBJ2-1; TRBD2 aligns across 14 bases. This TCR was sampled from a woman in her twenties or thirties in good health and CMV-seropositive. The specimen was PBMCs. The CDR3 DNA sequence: TGTGCCAGCCGACGACTAGCGGGGGGGCCGGACAATGAGCAGTTCTTC. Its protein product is CASRRLAGGPDNEQFF.